This T cell receptor beta chain was identified during a study of blood T cell repertoires in COVID-19. Whole-study context: Acute-phase and convalescent COVID-19 samples originated in the United States, Italy and Spain.

The CDR3 has 15 residues. Trimming removed 4 bases from V and 1 base from J, with 13 bases in between. Germline V gene lookup returns CDR1 LNHDA and CDR2 SQIVND (reference sequence). Original methodology: Using reference gene primer amplification, nucleated cell counts were estimated. Some clones are missing from TCRdb's copy, which holds only in-frame ones; the method was immunoSEQ multiplex PCR. The V and J calls and clone size are taken from that table; D and trimming were inferred from the DNA. Counted here are about 260,000 clones, 87% occurring once; the ten biggest clones make up about 2.2%. J is TRBJ1-2 and V is TRBV19; D is possibly TRBD1 (6 bases). The sequence derives from a woman aged 45-59 years who had recovered from COVID-19. Sequencing was done on a sample of peripheral blood. The CDR3 region has the DNA TGTGCCAGTAGTAAAGGAACAGGGATTAACTATGGCTACACCTTC. It yields the protein CASSKGTGINYGYTF.